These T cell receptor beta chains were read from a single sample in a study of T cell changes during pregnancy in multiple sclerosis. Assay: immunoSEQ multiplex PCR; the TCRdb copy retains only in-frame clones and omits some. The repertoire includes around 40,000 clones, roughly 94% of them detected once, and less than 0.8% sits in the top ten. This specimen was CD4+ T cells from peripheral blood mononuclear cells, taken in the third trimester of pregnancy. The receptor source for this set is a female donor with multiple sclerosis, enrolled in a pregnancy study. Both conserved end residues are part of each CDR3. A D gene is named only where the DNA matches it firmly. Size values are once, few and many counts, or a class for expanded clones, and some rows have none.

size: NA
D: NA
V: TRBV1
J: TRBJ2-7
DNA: TGCACCAGCAGCCAAGATTGGACCTGTAGCGGGAGGGGCTACGAGCAGTACTTC
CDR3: CTSSQDWTCSGRGYEQYF

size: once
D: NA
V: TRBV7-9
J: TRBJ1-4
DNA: TGTGCCAGCAGCTTAACGGGGTATGAAAAACTGTTTTTT
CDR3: CASSLTGYEKLFF

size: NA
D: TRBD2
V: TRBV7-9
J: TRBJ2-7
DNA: TGTGCCAGCAGCTCAGGGCGGGAGGTGGGATACGAGCAGTACTTC
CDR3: CASSSGREVGYEQYF

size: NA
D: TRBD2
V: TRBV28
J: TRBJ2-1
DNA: TGTGCCAGCACCCGCTTGGCAGGACTAGCGGGAAACAATGAGCAGTTCTTC
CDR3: CASTRLAGLAGNNEQFF

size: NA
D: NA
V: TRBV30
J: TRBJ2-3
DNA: TGTGCCTGGAACACGGGAGTGGCCCCGAGCACAGATACGCAGTATTTT
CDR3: CAWNTGVAPSTDTQYF

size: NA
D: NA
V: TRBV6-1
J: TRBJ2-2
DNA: TGTGCCAGCAGTGGAGGCCCACTAGCCGTTCGGGAGCTGTTTTTT
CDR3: CASSGGPLAVRELFF

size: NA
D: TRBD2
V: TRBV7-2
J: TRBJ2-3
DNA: TGTGCCAGCAGCTTAGCCCTAGCGGGAGGGAGCACAGATACGCAGTATTTT
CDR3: CASSLALAGGSTDTQYF

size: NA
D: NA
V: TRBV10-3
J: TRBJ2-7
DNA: TGTGCCATCAAGGGGACCTACGAGCAGTACTTC
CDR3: CAIKGTYEQYF

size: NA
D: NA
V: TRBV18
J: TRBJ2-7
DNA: TGTGCCAGCTCACCGGGGGACTCATCTTCCTACGAGCAGTACTTC
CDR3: CASSPGDSSSYEQYF

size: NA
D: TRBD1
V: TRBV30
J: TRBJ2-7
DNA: TGTGCCTGGAGTACAGGGGGCATGTATAACGAGCAGTACTTC
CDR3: CAWSTGGMYNEQYF

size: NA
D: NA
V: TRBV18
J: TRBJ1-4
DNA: TGTGCCAGCTCCCCCAGGACAGATCGAGAGCAAACTAATGAAAAACTGTTTTTT
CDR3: CASSPRTDREQTNEKLFF

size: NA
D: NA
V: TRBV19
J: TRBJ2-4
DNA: TGTGCCAGTAGTACACGACTGAAACTGGTTAAAAACATTCAGTACTTC
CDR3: CASSTRLKLVKNIQYF

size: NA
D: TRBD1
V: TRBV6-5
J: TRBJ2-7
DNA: TGTGCCAGCAGTAGATCCGCCGGGACAGGGACCGAGCAGTACTTC
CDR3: CASSRSAGTGTEQYF

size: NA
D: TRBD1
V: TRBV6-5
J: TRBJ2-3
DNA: TGCATCGTACCCCCGGACAGGTCCCAAGATACGCAGTATTTT
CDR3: CIVPPDRSQDTQYF

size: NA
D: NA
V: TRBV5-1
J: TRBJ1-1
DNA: TGCGCCAGCAGCTCCCAGGGCCTCCCTAATCAGGACACTGAAGCTTTCTTT
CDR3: CASSSQGLPNQDTEAFF

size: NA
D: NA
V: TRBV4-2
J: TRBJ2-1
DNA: TGTGCCAGCAGCCAAGATGGACTAAACAATGAGCAGTTCTTC
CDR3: CASSQDGLNNEQFF

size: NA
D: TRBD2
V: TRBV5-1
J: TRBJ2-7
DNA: TGCGCCAGCAGCTTTACGGGAGGGACCTACGAGCAGTACTTC
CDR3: CASSFTGGTYEQYF

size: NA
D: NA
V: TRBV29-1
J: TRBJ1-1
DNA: TGCAGCGGAGGCAGGGGAGGGACTGAAGCTTTCTTT
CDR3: CSGGRGGTEAFF

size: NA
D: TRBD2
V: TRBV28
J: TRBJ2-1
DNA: TGTGCCAGCACCTCTAGCGGGAGTTCTATTAATGAGCAGTTCTTC
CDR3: CASTSSGSSINEQFF

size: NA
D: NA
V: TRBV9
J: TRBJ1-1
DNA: TGTGCCAGCTCCTATCGGGGAGCGAACACTGAAGCTTTCTTT
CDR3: CASSYRGANTEAFF

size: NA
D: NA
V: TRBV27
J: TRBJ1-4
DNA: TGTGCCAGCAGTTGGTCAGGGAGGTTTCATGAAAAACTGTTTTTT
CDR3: CASSWSGRFHEKLFF

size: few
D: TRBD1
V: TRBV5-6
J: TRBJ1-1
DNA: TGTGCCAGCAACCTACAGGGGGCCACTGAAGCTTTCTTT
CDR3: CASNLQGATEAFF

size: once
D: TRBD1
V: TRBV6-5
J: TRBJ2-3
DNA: TGTGCCAGCAGTAGACAGGGGACAGATACGCAGTATTTT
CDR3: CASSRQGTDTQYF

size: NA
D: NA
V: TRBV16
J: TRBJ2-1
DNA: TGTGCCAGCAGCCAACGGGTAGGACTGCGGTACAATGAGCAGTTCTTC
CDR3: CASSQRVGLRYNEQFF

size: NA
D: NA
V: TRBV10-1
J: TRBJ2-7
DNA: TGCGCCAGCAGTGAGTCGCCCGGCTACGAGCAGTACTTC
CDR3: CASSESPGYEQYF

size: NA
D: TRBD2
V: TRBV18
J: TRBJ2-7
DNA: TGTTCGGGGGGGATTTCCTCCTACGAGCAGTACTTC
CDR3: CSGGISSYEQYF

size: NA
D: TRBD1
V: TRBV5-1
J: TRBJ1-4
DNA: TGCGCCAGCAGCTTGTTAGGGGGCGTCGGGGATGAAAAACTGTTTTTT
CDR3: CASSLLGGVGDEKLFF

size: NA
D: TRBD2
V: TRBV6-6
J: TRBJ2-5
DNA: TGTGCCAGCAGTTTCTATAGCGGGAGCATTCAGACCCAGTACTTC
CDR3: CASSFYSGSIQTQYF

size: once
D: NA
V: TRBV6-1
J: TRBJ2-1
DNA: TGTGCCAGTACAGGGTACAATGAGCAGTTCTTC
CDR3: CASTGYNEQFF

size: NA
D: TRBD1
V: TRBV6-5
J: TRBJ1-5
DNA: TGTGCCAGCAGTCGACAGGGGTTGAATCAGCCCCAGCATTTT
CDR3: CASSRQGLNQPQHF

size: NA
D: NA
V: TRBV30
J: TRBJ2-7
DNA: TGTGCCTGGAGTGTCTCGCGGTTAGTGGTATACGAGCAGTACTTC
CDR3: CAWSVSRLVVYEQYF

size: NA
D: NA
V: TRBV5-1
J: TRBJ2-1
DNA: TGCGCCAGCAGCTTAAACGTGGCGGAAACTTACAATGAGCAGTTCTTC
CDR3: CASSLNVAETYNEQFF

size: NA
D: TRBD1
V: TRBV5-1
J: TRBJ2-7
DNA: TGCGCCAGCACCGGACAGGGGAACCCCTACGAGCAGTACTTC
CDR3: CASTGQGNPYEQYF

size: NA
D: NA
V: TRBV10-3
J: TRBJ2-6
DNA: TGTGCCATCAGTGAAGGGGGATCAGGGGCCAACGTCCTGACTTTC
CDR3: CAISEGGSGANVLTF

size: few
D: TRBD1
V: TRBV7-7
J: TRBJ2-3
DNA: TGTGCTAGCAGCTTACAGGGGGCAGATACGCAGTATTTT
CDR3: CASSLQGADTQYF

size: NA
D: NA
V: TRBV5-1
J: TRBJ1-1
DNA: TGCGCCAGCACTTCAGGGAACACTGAAGCTTTCTTT
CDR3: CASTSGNTEAFF

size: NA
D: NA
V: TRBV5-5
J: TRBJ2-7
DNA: TGTGCCAGCAGCCAGAGCGTAAGGTCCTACGAGCAGTACTTC
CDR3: CASSQSVRSYEQYF

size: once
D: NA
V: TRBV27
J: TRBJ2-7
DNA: TGTGCCAGCAGTTTACGCACACTAAATAATAAACTTTCCTACGAGCAGTACTTC
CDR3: CASSLRTLNNKLSYEQYF

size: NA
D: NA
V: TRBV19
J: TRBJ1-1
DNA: TGTGCCAGTAGCAGAACCGGGACAATGAACACTGAAGCTTTCTTT
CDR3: CASSRTGTMNTEAFF

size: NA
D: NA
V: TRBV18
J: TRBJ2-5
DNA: TGTGCCAGCTCACCATCTAGCCCCAAAGAGACCCAGTACTTC
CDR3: CASSPSSPKETQYF

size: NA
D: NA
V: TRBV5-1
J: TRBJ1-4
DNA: TGCGCCAGCAGGGGGCAGGCCTCGAATGAAAAACTGTTTTTT
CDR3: CASRGQASNEKLFF